This T cell receptor beta chain came from a study of shared clonotypes between healthy human individuals. Study context: In total, the donors were two women and a few men aged 18 to 49.

Deep level was the assay's run setting. Sequenced by immunoSEQ multiplex PCR; TCRdb stores in-frame clones only, minus some. The table records approximately 2.4 million clones, about 94% of them present only once. Naive CD45RA+ and memory CD45RA-negative subsets were split from CD4+ cells. CDR1 MRHNA and CDR2 SNTAGT come from the germline V gene. This CDR3 is 15 amino acids long. V gave up 5 bases and J gave up 0 bases; unmatched junction bases: 7. This chain connects TRBV6-4 to TRBJ2-7, with 7 nucleotides matching TRBD1. This clonotype was obtained from a young man in good health. Sequencing input: naive CD4+ T cells sorted from blood. Regarding subset: CD45RA+ positively selected. This CDR3 reads CASSSEAGGSYEQYF. Written as DNA, the CDR3 is TGTGCCAGCAGTTCTGAAGCAGGGGGCTCCTACGAGCAGTACTTC.